This TCR beta chain was observed in a study of T cells in Graves' hyperthyroidism and ophthalmopathy. Study-wide results and limits: Blood also contained most expanded thyroid clonotypes above 0.001.

Germline CDR1 and CDR2: LNHDA and SQIVND (reference sequence). This CDR3 contains 15 residues. V lost 5 bases to trimming and J lost 9 bases, with 20 bases between them. Using RNA transcripts as the source, TCR beta CDR3 regions were amplified. RT-PCR in the first round (using the HTBI primer set) targeted the TCR CDR3. MiXCR, run by TCRdb on the multiplex PCR reads, gives a single entry per CDR3 protein. The sample includes some 350,000 distinct CDR3 sequences, just under 25% of them seen just once. Uncontrolled infection, other autoimmune disease, pregnancy or lactation barred patients from enrollment. This clonotype has only a few counts. Its antigen is currently unknown.

The source is a man aged 50 to 60 with Graves' hyperthyroidism. Specimen: blood. J is TRBJ1-5 and V is TRBV19, with D perhaps matching TRBD1 (5 bases). CDR3 sequence reads: CASSGGLSAGVPQHF. For the CDR3, the DNA is TGTGCCAGTAGTGGGGGGTTATCGGCGGGGGTGCCCCAGCATTTT.